The source of this T cell receptor beta chain is a study of T-cell memory formation after mild COVID-19. Study overall: TCR clusters largely stayed donor specific. Whole-study findings and limits: Contracting clones from day 15 to 85 had balanced CD4/CD8; later expanders favoured CD4+. The pre-infection memory compartment contained some responding clones, suggesting cross-reactive memory joined.

V lost 6 bases to trimming and J lost 2 bases; unmatched junction nucleotides: 10. The CDR3 loop spans 16 amino acids. One entry per CDR3 protein, called by TCRdb with MiXCR from the 5' RACE reads. This table has approximately 300,000 distinct CDR3 sequences, about 15% appearing once. This clonotype was seen at least ten times. What it binds is unknown. The sequence derives from a man younger than 35 who had mild COVID-19 (a few samples of this study predate the infection). Cell type and time point are not known. Sequencing input: PBMCs or a T cell subset sorted from them (not recorded which). The rearrangement joins TRBV12-3 or TRBV12-4 to TRBJ2-3, with 8 bases aligning to TRBD2. The CDR3: CASRTSSGSFTDTQYF. For the CDR3, the DNA is TGTGCCAGCAGGACCTCTAGCGGGTCTTTCACAGATACGCAGTATTTT.